The rows below give T cell receptor beta chains drawn from one sample of a study of T cells in localized non-small cell lung cancer. Assay: immunoSEQ multiplex PCR; the TCRdb copy retains only in-frame clones and omits some. The table records tens of thousands of clones, 81% of them present only once. The sequenced sample was peripheral blood, obtained before any cancer treatment. The receptors derive from a man aged 40-75 years with stage III squamous cell lung carcinoma. The CDR3 runs from the conserved cysteine through the conserved F or W.

J,V,CDR3
TRBJ2-7,TRBV5-5,CASSLRWDGELYEQYF
TRBJ2-5,TRBV4-2,CASSQGEAGPGETQYF
TRBJ1-2,TRBV7-9,CASTFPGGREGYTF
TRBJ1-2,TRBV11-2,CASSHFQGHGYTF
TRBJ2-1,TRBV9,CASSVSSGLYNEQFF
TRBJ2-7,TRBV6-6,CASSYPGQGSYEQYF
TRBJ2-1,TRBV5-4,CASRPDSDSYNEQFF
TRBJ2-6,TRBV29-1,CSVSPGANVLTF
TRBJ2-1,TRBV6-6,CASSFGSYNEQFF
TRBJ2-2,TRBV7-3,CASSQADGELFF
TRBJ1-4,TRBV6-5,CASSYGWGGEKLFF
TRBJ2-5,TRBV6-1,CASSPWETQYF
TRBJ2-3,TRBV19,CATSGEYTDTQYF
TRBJ2-7,TRBV27,CASTPSQGRGSAAQYF
TRBJ2-1,TRBV28,CASSSPTAGAYNEQFF
TRBJ1-5,TRBV5-1,CASSLAGGNQPQHF
TRBJ2-7,TRBV6-5,CASSSGLAGEQYF
TRBJ2-7,TRBV27,CASSLVYYDSYEQYF
TRBJ2-3,TRBV19,CASSIQGGTDTQYF
TRBJ2-3,TRBV5-1,CASSLRQVQDTQYF
TRBJ2-7,TRBV5-8,CASATSGSTPQREQYF
TRBJ2-1,TRBV19,CASGSDRGQGEQFF
TRBJ2-7,TRBV7-2,CASSLAPTQNYEQYF
TRBJ2-5,TRBV19,CASSMAWTSLQETQYF
TRBJ2-7,TRBV10-2,CASREGGSSYEQYF
TRBJ2-3,TRBV10-1,CASSDPPSTDTQYF